The 6 T cell receptor beta chains below were found in one sample sequenced in a study of tumor-infiltrating lymphocytes in primary liver carcinoma. From approximately 0.5 ug of total RNA, TCR beta-specific cDNA was reverse-transcribed using a constant-region primer. Employing slightly modified ARM-PCR, three nested multiplex PCR rounds were run, and these gave rise to the TCR beta libraries. Use of TRBV1-TRBV30 forward primers with a C-beta reverse primer characterized the first two PCR rounds, which lasted roughly 11 cycles each. TCRdb reprocessed the multiplex PCR reads with MiXCR, giving one entry per CDR3 protein. The sample lists 35,000 to 45,000 distinct CDR3 sequences; roughly 80% were seen once. Each 20-30 mg portion of unsorted bulk tissue served as the source for co-extraction of RNA and DNA. Sequencing input: tumor-adjacent normal liver tissue. These TCRs come from a woman under 40 with primary liver carcinoma and hepatitis B virus infection.

This chain joins TRBV7-8 and TRBJ2-7; 9 bases are shared with TRBD1. Near its end, the DNA agrees better with TRBJ2-1, so the J call may be wrong. The germline CDR1 and CDR2 sequences are SGHVS and FQNEAQ. The CDR3 is made up of 13 amino acids. The CDR3 is CASGQGRAYEQFF. The CDR3 DNA sequence: TGTGCCAGTGGACAGGGGCGCGCTTACGAGCAGTTCTTC.

Points on this clonotype: The conserved phenylalanine or tryptophan is not found at the CDR3 terminus, so this likely reflects a read error. The CDR3 protein is CGSSLGFGAGAGATDTQYL. The CDR3 DNA sequence: TGTGGCAGCAGCTTAGGTTTTGGAGCGGGAGCGGGAGCCACAGATACGCAGTATCTT. V is TRBV11-3 and J is TRBJ2-3; 8 nucleotides line up with TRBD2. From germline, CDR1 is SGHNT and CDR2 YENEEA. The CDR3 has 19 residues.

In the case of this clonotype: Sequence at one end of the junction differs from germline and may be a read error. The chain joins TRBV6-6 to TRBJ2-3; TRBD2 matches 7 bases. The CDR3 has 16 residues. Germline CDR1 MNHNY, CDR2 SVGAGI (reference sequence). CDR3 in DNA: TGTGCCAGCAGTTCCTGGGTAACGGGAGGCCGAGATACACAGTATTTT. Its protein product is CASSSWVTGGRDTQYF.

On this clonotype: A junction end diverges from the germline sequence, so it may reflect a read error. The chain joins TRBV11-3 to TRBJ2-3, with 8 bases aligning to TRBD2. The CDR3 spans 19 residues. The V gene's germline CDR1 is SGHNT and CDR2 YENEEA. The CDR3 DNA sequence: TGTGCTAGCAGCTTATTTTTTGGAGCGGGAGCAGGAGGCACAGATACGCAGTATTTT. Translation gives CASSLFFGAGAGGTDTQYF.

With regard to this clonotype: Its ends do not fully match the called genes, so a read error is possible. The genes are TRBV11-2 and TRBJ2-3; D uncertain. Germline loops: CDR1 SGHAT, CDR2 FQNNGV. There are 16 residues in the CDR3. In DNA, the CDR3 is TGTGCCAGCAGCCAGAGGAAGACGTCGAGTACAGATATGCAGTATTTT. Translated: CASSQRKTSSTDMQYF.

For this clonotype: A read error may explain this, as a much larger clone is one base away. The chain links TRBV11-2 to TRBJ2-7, with D perhaps TRBD2 (6 bases). V was shortened by 7 bases and J by 3 bases, with 13 bases between the two germline ends. CDR1 and CDR2 (germline): SGHAT, FQNNGV. CDR3 length: 13 amino acids. Written as DNA, the CDR3 is TGTGCCAGCAAGATTGCGGGGAGCTACGAGCAGTACTTC. Protein: CASKIAGSYEQYF.